This T cell receptor beta chain was captured by sequencing in a study of shared clonotypes between healthy human individuals. The sample holds many counts of this clone. The target antigen is unknown. Repertoires were generated with immunoSEQ multiplex PCR, while TCRdb's copy carries only in-frame clones and drops some. The sample consists of approximately 700,000 clones, more than 70% of them appearing once. Per germline, CDR1 KGHSH and CDR2 LQKENI. The V and J ends lost 5 bases and 2 bases, in that order; junction bases with no gene match: 2. This CDR3 is 14 amino acids long. Donors had no recently reported acute infections or vaccinations and were HIV-negative. Whole-study results and caveats: Non-shared clonotypes showed lower generation probabilities than clonotypes common to all four donors. Naive subsets tended to show greater estimated richness than memory subsets.

This receptor was identified in a woman in her thirties in good health. This chain links TRBV18 with TRBJ1-3, with 8 bases that match TRBD1. The sample taken for sequencing was memory CD4+ T cells sorted from blood. The subset was: CD45RA-negative fraction. The CDR3 reads CASSSQGAGNTIYF. The DNA of the CDR3 is TGTGCCAGCTCATCACAGGGGGCTGGAAACACCATATATTTT. Looking up the rest from reference TRBV18 and TRBJ1-3 gives the full variable domain: NAGVMQNPRHLVRRRGQEARLRCSPMKGHSHVYWYRQLPEEGLKFMVYLQKENIIDESGMPKERFSAEFPKEGPSILRIQQVVRGDSAAYFCASSSQGAGNTIYFGEGSWLTVV.